The 2 T cell receptor beta chains below come from one sample, sequenced in a study of shared clonotypes between healthy human individuals. Measured with immunoSEQ multiplex PCR; TCRdb has only the in-frame clones, and not every one. The data hold a few million clones, with approximately 93% observed a single time. The sample taken for sequencing was naive CD4+ T cells from PBMCs. Subset reported: CD45RA+ positively selected. The origin of the receptors is a man younger than 30 in good health. Some clones in this sample may be carry-over from other donors' samples.

The chain has TRBV2 and TRBJ2-7; D is ambiguous. Per germline, CDR1 SNHLY and CDR2 FYNNEI. The CDR3 is 14 residues long. V was cut by 4 bases and J by 0 bases, with 10 bases left in between. In DNA, the CDR3 is TGTGCCAGCAGTGTTTACACCTACTCCTACGAGCAGTACTTC. It specifies CASSVYTYSYEQYF.

J is TRBJ1-5 and V is TRBV9; D not certain. V was clipped by 6 bases and J by 1 base, with 11 bases between them. CDR1 and CDR2 (germline): SGDLS, YYNGEE. This CDR3 has 14 amino acids. CDR3 protein: CASNLDGSNQPQHF. The DNA of the CDR3 is TGTGCCAGCAACCTGGACGGGAGCAATCAGCCCCAGCATTTT. The complete variable domain, with remaining parts taken from reference TRBV9 and TRBJ1-5, reads DSGVTQTPKHLITATGQRVTLRCSPRSGDLSVYWYQQSLDQGLQFLIQYYNGEERAKGNILERFSAQQFPDLHSELNLSSLELGDSALYFCASNLDGSNQPQHFGDGTRLSIL.